The clone carrying this T cell receptor beta chain was recorded a few times. The antigen is undetermined. These data are taken from a study of monozygotic twins with cystic fibrosis. Study-level background: Libraries were built from around 3 micrograms of fragmented DNA using about 14 PCR cycles. Overall study findings and caveats: Co-twins had the most similar V usage for 13 of 16 pairs, J for 8. Unrelated CF individuals shared fewer identical clonotypes than monozygotic CF twins. The repertoire was suggested to be naive-dominated, clonality median about 0.0095.

Data came from immunoSEQ multiplex PCR; TCRdb stores just in-frame clones and leaves some out. The sample includes tens of thousands of clones, approximately 80% seen only once; the top ten take roughly 1.5%. The sample comprised blood. The origin of this receptor is a girl aged 2-15 years with cystic fibrosis.

As DNA, the CDR3 is TGTGCCAGTACATCGTCCCCGGGACAGCGTGGTTCACCCCTCCACTTT. Amino acids: CASTSSPGQRGSPLHF. The rearrangement links TRBV19 to TRBJ1-6, with TRBD1 matching over 7 bases. V shed 7 bases and J 9 bases; nucleotides not matched to a gene: 15. The CDR3 contains 16 residues. The germline CDR1 and CDR2 sequences are LNHDA and SQIVND (reference sequence).